These 7 T cell receptor beta chains were sequenced from one sample in a study of T-cell memory formation after mild COVID-19. MiXCR, applied by TCRdb to the 5' RACE reads, yields one record per CDR3 protein. Of approximately 400,000 distinct CDR3 sequences in the sample, approximately 18% were seen once. Material: PBMCs or a T cell subset sorted from them (not recorded which). Source of these receptors: a man between 18 and 35 years old who had mild COVID-19 (a few samples of this study predate the infection). Cell type and time point are not known.

This clonotype was detected only a few times. The chain links TRBV7-2 to TRBJ2-5; D tentatively reads TRBD1 or TRBD2 (5 bases each). Between the trimmed V and J ends, which lost 7 bases and 3 bases, there was a span of 12 bases. The CDR3 covers 13 residues. The germline V gene has CDR1 SGHTA and CDR2 FQGNSA. This CDR3 reads CASMKRGEETQYF. The CDR3 nucleotides are TGTGCCAGCATGAAGAGGGGTGAAGAGACCCAGTACTTC.

The rearrangement links TRBV30 to TRBJ2-5, with a tentative D call TRBD1 (5 bases). V lost 2 bases and J 4 bases, leaving 11 bases between the germline ends. Germline CDR1 is GTSNPN and CDR2 is SVGIG (reference sequence). This CDR3 has 13 amino acids. CDR3 amino acids: CAWSWQGGETQYF. The DNA for the CDR3 is TGTGCCTGGAGTTGGCAGGGCGGAGAGACCCAGTACTTC.

This clonotype was observed many times. This chain links TRBV9 with TRBJ2-3; D is uncertain. V lost 4 bases, J lost 5 bases, and 8 bases lay in between. Germline V lookup: CDR1 SGDLS, CDR2 YYNGEE. This CDR3 comprises 12 residues. CDR3 sequence: CASSPSGDTQYF. In DNA, the CDR3 is TGTGCCAGCAGCCCCTCGGGAGATACGCAGTATTTT.

A few counts support this clonotype. V gene TRBV7-9 combines with J gene TRBJ1-2; no clear D. Germline V gene data show CDR1 as SEHNR and CDR2 as FQNEAQ (reference sequence). The CDR3 is 12 residues long. Trimming took off 3 bases at V and 8 bases at J, with 10 bases between the two ends. CDR3 in amino acids: CASSLEVGGYTF. CDR3 sequence (DNA): TGTGCCAGCAGCTTGGAGGTGGGGGGCTACACCTTC.

This clonotype was seen more than once but under ten times. The rearrangement joins TRBV7-2 to TRBJ2-3; a possible D gene is TRBD2 (5 bases). The V gene's germline CDR1 is SGHTA and CDR2 FQGNSA. V gave up 4 bases and J gave up 5 bases, with 7 bases separating them. The CDR3 spans 12 residues. Here the CDR3 DNA reads TGTGCCAGCAGCTCACTAGTAGATACGCAGTATTTT. Translated: CASSSLVDTQYF.

CDR3 protein: CSASARVDTQYF. The CDR3 DNA follows: TGCAGTGCTAGTGCCCGGGTGGATACGCAGTATTTT. The chain uses TRBV20-1 and TRBJ2-3; the D is unclear. This CDR3 has 12 residues. Germline CDR1 and CDR2: DFQATT and SNEGSKA (reference sequence). Trimming shortened V by 3 bases and J by 6 bases, and 10 bases separated the two germline ends.

The rearrangement uses TRBV4-1 and TRBJ1-1; no firm D call. V shed 2 bases and J shed 1 base, with 11 bases lying between them. CDR1 is MGHRA and CDR2 is YSYEKL in the germline V gene. The CDR3 runs to 15 residues. The CDR3, as DNA: TGCGCCAGCAGCCAAAGGTTCTGGCCGAACACTGAAGCTTTCTTT. Amino acid sequence: CASSQRFWPNTEAFF.